These T cell receptor beta chains were read from a single sample in a study of blood T cell repertoires in COVID-19. Repertoires were generated with immunoSEQ multiplex PCR, while TCRdb's copy carries only in-frame clones and drops some. This sample has roughly 100,000 clones, with 70% to 90% found just once. The sequenced material came from peripheral blood. The source of these receptors is a human donor in a cohort sampled during active COVID-19. Each CDR3 is given with its conserved first and last residue. Fields, in order: V gene, J gene, D gene, clone size, CDR3 protein, CDR3 DNA. D genes are given only for firm matches. Size tells how often a clone was seen (once, few, many) or the class of an expanded clone, and some rows leave it out.

V gene: TRBV5-6
J gene: TRBJ2-3
D gene: -
clone size: -
CDR3 protein: CASSPRFWDTQYF
CDR3 DNA: TGTGCCAGCAGCCCCCGGTTTTGGGATACGCAGTATTTT

V gene: TRBV7-9
J gene: TRBJ2-1
D gene: TRBD1
clone size: -
CDR3 protein: CASSFRTGNNEQFF
CDR3 DNA: TGTGCCAGCAGCTTCCGGACAGGAAACAATGAGCAGTTCTTC

V gene: TRBV7-6
J gene: TRBJ2-7
D gene: -
clone size: -
CDR3 protein: CASSLSTGEQYF
CDR3 DNA: TGTGCCAGCAGCTTATCAACGGGCGAGCAGTACTTC

V gene: TRBV5-1
J gene: TRBJ2-5
D gene: TRBD1
clone size: -
CDR3 protein: CASSSTYRGTQETQYF
CDR3 DNA: TGCGCCAGCAGCTCAACTTACAGGGGGACCCAAGAGACCCAGTACTTC

V gene: TRBV5-4
J gene: TRBJ2-1
D gene: TRBD2
clone size: -
CDR3 protein: CASRDGTSGGAYNEQFF
CDR3 DNA: TGTGCCAGCAGGGATGGGACTAGCGGGGGGGCCTACAATGAGCAGTTCTTC

V gene: TRBV28
J gene: TRBJ1-2
D gene: TRBD1
clone size: -
CDR3 protein: CASGQGTYGYTF
CDR3 DNA: TGTGCCAGCGGACAGGGTACCTATGGCTACACCTTC

V gene: TRBV6-5
J gene: TRBJ1-1
D gene: -
clone size: -
CDR3 protein: CASSYGAEAFF
CDR3 DNA: TGTGCCAGCAGTTACGGGGCAGAAGCTTTCTTT

V gene: TRBV27
J gene: TRBJ1-1
D gene: -
clone size: -
CDR3 protein: CASRVNTEAFF
CDR3 DNA: TGTGCCAGTCGGGTGAACACTGAAGCTTTCTTT

V gene: TRBV29-1
J gene: TRBJ1-1
D gene: -
clone size: -
CDR3 protein: CSARHSEAFF
CDR3 DNA: TGCAGCGCACGGCACAGTGAAGCTTTCTTT

V gene: TRBV6-5
J gene: TRBJ1-2
D gene: -
clone size: -
CDR3 protein: CASSWSRGNYGYTF
CDR3 DNA: TGTGCCAGCAGTTGGTCGCGGGGTAACTATGGCTACACCTTC

V gene: TRBV27
J gene: TRBJ1-6
D gene: TRBD1
clone size: -
CDR3 protein: CASTQGGNSPLHF
CDR3 DNA: TGTGCCAGCACTCAGGGGGGTAATTCACCCCTCCACTTT

V gene: TRBV6-4
J gene: TRBJ2-2
D gene: TRBD2
clone size: -
CDR3 protein: CASLGRGRASSGELFF
CDR3 DNA: TGTGCCAGCCTAGGTCGCGGGAGGGCCAGTTCCGGGGAGCTGTTTTTT

V gene: TRBV11-2
J gene: TRBJ2-7
D gene: -
clone size: -
CDR3 protein: CASSPGYEQYF
CDR3 DNA: TGTGCCAGCAGCCCCGGGTACGAGCAGTACTTC

V gene: TRBV6-6
J gene: TRBJ2-3
D gene: -
clone size: -
CDR3 protein: CASREGDTQYF
CDR3 DNA: TGTGCCAGCAGAGAGGGAGATACGCAGTATTTT

V gene: TRBV5-6
J gene: TRBJ2-2
D gene: TRBD2
clone size: -
CDR3 protein: CASSHTSGGRTGELFF
CDR3 DNA: TGTGCCAGCAGCCATACTAGCGGGGGGCGCACCGGGGAGCTGTTTTTT

V gene: TRBV6-5
J gene: TRBJ1-1
D gene: -
clone size: -
CDR3 protein: CASRTVNTEAFF
CDR3 DNA: TGTGCCAGCAGAACGGTGAACACTGAAGCTTTCTTT

V gene: TRBV28
J gene: TRBJ1-1
D gene: TRBD1
clone size: few
CDR3 protein: CASKEGAYTEAFF
CDR3 DNA: TGTGCCAGCAAGGAGGGGGCATACACTGAAGCTTTCTTT

V gene: TRBV9
J gene: TRBJ1-2
D gene: -
clone size: -
CDR3 protein: CASSVSQGAVGGYTF
CDR3 DNA: TGTGCCAGCAGCGTTTCACAGGGTGCGGTGGGTGGCTACACCTTC

V gene: TRBV9
J gene: TRBJ1-1
D gene: TRBD1
clone size: -
CDR3 protein: CASSPTAQTRQGRTEAFF
CDR3 DNA: TGTGCCAGCAGCCCGACCGCGCAAACTAGACAGGGTCGCACTGAAGCTTTCTTT

V gene: TRBV28
J gene: TRBJ1-2
D gene: -
clone size: -
CDR3 protein: CASSLGAGGLWLYGYTF
CDR3 DNA: TGTGCCAGCAGTTTAGGGGCGGGGGGCCTATGGCTCTATGGCTACACCTTC

V gene: TRBV7-9
J gene: TRBJ2-1
D gene: -
clone size: -
CDR3 protein: CASSLALPAEERYNEQFF
CDR3 DNA: TGTGCCAGCAGCTTAGCGCTTCCTGCGGAGGAGCGCTACAATGAGCAGTTCTTC

V gene: TRBV2
J gene: TRBJ1-6
D gene: TRBD1
clone size: -
CDR3 protein: CASSRETGYNSPLHF
CDR3 DNA: TGTGCCAGCAGTAGAGAGACAGGGTATAATTCACCCCTCCACTTT

V gene: TRBV5-5
J gene: TRBJ2-1
D gene: TRBD2
clone size: -
CDR3 protein: CASSLDRGLAGGYNEQFF
CDR3 DNA: TGTGCCAGCAGCTTGGATAGGGGACTAGCGGGAGGCTACAATGAGCAGTTCTTC

V gene: TRBV28
J gene: TRBJ1-3
D gene: -
clone size: -
CDR3 protein: CASSLTGPRNTIYF
CDR3 DNA: TGTGCCAGCAGTTTAACAGGCCCTAGAAACACCATATATTTT

V gene: TRBV4-1
J gene: TRBJ2-3
D gene: -
clone size: -
CDR3 protein: CASSPSLTDTQYF
CDR3 DNA: TGCGCCAGCAGCCCAAGCTTAACAGATACGCAGTATTTT

V gene: TRBV18
J gene: TRBJ1-3
D gene: -
clone size: -
CDR3 protein: CASSPLLTENSGNTIYF
CDR3 DNA: TGTGCCAGCTCACCCCTATTGACAGAGAACTCTGGAAACACCATATATTTT

V gene: TRBV28
J gene: TRBJ2-1
D gene: TRBD2
clone size: -
CDR3 protein: CASSGGAGGEQFF
CDR3 DNA: TGTGCCAGCAGCGGGGGAGCGGGAGGAGAGCAGTTCTTC

V gene: TRBV9
J gene: TRBJ1-2
D gene: -
clone size: once
CDR3 protein: CASSGGRYGYTF
CDR3 DNA: TGTGCCAGCAGCGGGGGCCGCTACGGCTACACCTTC

V gene: TRBV13
J gene: TRBJ2-1
D gene: -
clone size: once
CDR3 protein: CASSLALAEQFF
CDR3 DNA: TGTGCCAGCAGCTTAGCACTAGCAGAGCAGTTCTTC

V gene: TRBV18
J gene: TRBJ2-7
D gene: TRBD2
clone size: few
CDR3 protein: CASSPQREGHEQYF
CDR3 DNA: TGTGCCAGCTCACCCCAGCGGGAGGGCCACGAGCAGTACTTC

V gene: TRBV2
J gene: TRBJ2-7
D gene: TRBD1
clone size: -
CDR3 protein: CASRIGGTGWQYF
CDR3 DNA: TGTGCCAGCAGGATCGGGGGGACAGGGTGGCAGTACTTC

V gene: TRBV5-5
J gene: TRBJ2-7
D gene: -
clone size: -
CDR3 protein: CASREGQSSSYEQYF
CDR3 DNA: TGTGCCAGCAGGGAAGGACAGTCGAGCTCCTACGAGCAGTACTTC

V gene: TRBV27
J gene: TRBJ2-2
D gene: TRBD2
clone size: -
CDR3 protein: CASNRGGTGELFF
CDR3 DNA: TGTGCCAGCAACCGGGGGGGAACCGGGGAGCTGTTTTTT

V gene: TRBV25-1
J gene: TRBJ2-3
D gene: TRBD2
clone size: -
CDR3 protein: CASSEYPGKREGADTQYF
CDR3 DNA: TGTGCCAGCAGTGAATACCCGGGGAAGCGGGAGGGAGCGGATACGCAGTATTTT

V gene: TRBV7-9
J gene: TRBJ1-1
D gene: -
clone size: -
CDR3 protein: CASSLVHPSNTEAFF
CDR3 DNA: TGTGCCAGCAGCTTAGTACACCCATCAAACACTGAAGCTTTCTTT

V gene: TRBV3-1/TRBV3-2
J gene: TRBJ2-2
D gene: TRBD1
clone size: -
CDR3 protein: CASSLDRGGTGELFF
CDR3 DNA: TGTGCCAGCAGCCTGGACAGGGGGGGGACCGGGGAGCTGTTTTTT

V gene: TRBV28
J gene: TRBJ1-5
D gene: -
clone size: once
CDR3 protein: CASSLLSPQPQHF
CDR3 DNA: TGTGCCAGCAGTTTATTATCCCCCCAGCCCCAGCATTTT

V gene: TRBV27
J gene: TRBJ2-7
D gene: -
clone size: -
CDR3 protein: CATAKPSVSYEQYF
CDR3 DNA: TGTGCCACCGCTAAACCATCTGTCTCCTACGAGCAGTACTTC

V gene: TRBV21-1
J gene: TRBJ1-1
D gene: -
clone size: -
CDR3 protein: CASSKPYEFTEAFF
CDR3 DNA: TGTGCCAGCAGCAAACCCTATGAATTTACTGAAGCTTTCTTT

V gene: TRBV7-8
J gene: TRBJ2-1
D gene: TRBD2
clone size: -
CDR3 protein: CASSLGLDYEQFF
CDR3 DNA: TGTGCCAGCAGCCTGGGACTAGACTATGAGCAGTTCTTC

V gene: TRBV4-3
J gene: TRBJ2-6
D gene: TRBD1
clone size: -
CDR3 protein: CASSQDRRQGARGANVLTF
CDR3 DNA: TGCGCCAGCAGCCAAGATCGGAGGCAGGGGGCTCGTGGGGCCAACGTCCTGACTTTC

V gene: TRBV5-6
J gene: TRBJ1-3
D gene: TRBD1
clone size: -
CDR3 protein: CASSPIGGQGNTIYF
CDR3 DNA: TGTGCCAGCAGCCCTATCGGAGGACAGGGCAACACCATATATTTT

V gene: TRBV10-3
J gene: TRBJ2-3
D gene: TRBD2
clone size: -
CDR3 protein: CAISESRGGTDTQYF
CDR3 DNA: TGTGCCATCAGTGAGAGCCGGGGGGGCACAGATACGCAGTATTTT

V gene: TRBV5-1
J gene: TRBJ2-1
D gene: TRBD2
clone size: -
CDR3 protein: CASSARTSGGEQYIEQFF
CDR3 DNA: TGCGCCAGCAGCGCCCGGACTAGCGGGGGGGAGCAATACATTGAGCAGTTCTTC

V gene: TRBV6-5
J gene: TRBJ1-2
D gene: TRBD1
clone size: -
CDR3 protein: CASNTGQGHYGYTF
CDR3 DNA: TGTGCCAGCAACACCGGACAGGGACACTATGGCTACACCTTC

V gene: TRBV19
J gene: TRBJ2-3
D gene: TRBD2
clone size: -
CDR3 protein: CASSPRAGVSYTDTQYF
CDR3 DNA: TGTGCCAGTAGTCCGCGGGCGGGAGTCTCCTACACAGATACGCAGTATTTT

V gene: TRBV28
J gene: TRBJ2-5
D gene: TRBD2
clone size: -
CDR3 protein: CASSPYLRTSGSGETQYF
CDR3 DNA: TGTGCCAGCAGTCCATACTTACGGACTAGCGGGAGCGGGGAGACCCAGTACTTC

V gene: TRBV7-3
J gene: TRBJ2-2
D gene: TRBD1
clone size: once
CDR3 protein: CASSQAFGQGNTGELFF
CDR3 DNA: TGTGCCAGCAGCCAAGCTTTTGGACAGGGAAACACCGGGGAGCTGTTTTTT

V gene: TRBV6-4
J gene: TRBJ2-7
D gene: -
clone size: -
CDR3 protein: CASTLTNGRFHYEQYF
CDR3 DNA: TGTGCCAGCACCCTGACCAATGGGAGGTTCCACTACGAGCAGTACTTC

V gene: TRBV29-1
J gene: TRBJ2-2
D gene: -
clone size: few
CDR3 protein: CSVSPAQGNTGELFF
CDR3 DNA: TGCAGCGTAAGTCCGGCTCAGGGGAACACCGGGGAGCTGTTTTTT

V gene: TRBV7-9
J gene: TRBJ2-7
D gene: -
clone size: few
CDR3 protein: CASSPLYEQYF
CDR3 DNA: TGTGCCAGCAGCCCTCTCTACGAGCAGTACTTC

V gene: TRBV2
J gene: TRBJ1-1
D gene: TRBD1
clone size: -
CDR3 protein: CASSAGQGAYEAFF
CDR3 DNA: TGTGCCAGCAGTGCCGGGCAGGGGGCTTATGAAGCTTTCTTT

V gene: TRBV28
J gene: TRBJ1-5
D gene: -
clone size: -
CDR3 protein: CATLTGSNQPQHF
CDR3 DNA: TGTGCCACTCTGACGGGTAGCAATCAGCCCCAGCATTTT

V gene: TRBV18
J gene: TRBJ2-7
D gene: -
clone size: few
CDR3 protein: CASSPSAGTYEQYF
CDR3 DNA: TGTGCCAGCTCACCTTCAGCAGGGACCTACGAGCAGTACTTC

V gene: TRBV10-3
J gene: TRBJ2-1
D gene: TRBD2
clone size: once
CDR3 protein: CAIKASGLAENEQFF
CDR3 DNA: TGTGCCATCAAAGCTAGCGGGCTCGCGGAAAATGAGCAGTTCTTC